This T cell receptor (beta chain) was sequenced in a study of blood T cell repertoires in COVID-19. Study overall: Sites across the United States, Italy and Spain contributed samples from acute and convalescent COVID-19. Sample material is recorded as cDNA or gDNA derived from T cells, B-cell-depleted T cells, or PBMCs.

The CDR3 is 15 amino acids. Germline trimming cut 4 bases from V and 5 bases from J; bases unmatched to any gene: 4. CDR1 and CDR2 (germline): MGHDK, SYGVNS. Original handling: Using reference gene primer amplification, nucleated cell counts were estimated. Only in-frame clones appear in the TCRdb table, and some are missing; sequencing was by immunoSEQ multiplex PCR. V and J calls and clone size are those listed in that table; D and trimming were worked out from the DNA. The data contain about 190,000 clones, around four fifths of them seen just once; the ten biggest clones take up approximately 19%.

The clonotype originates from a human donor in a cohort sampled during active COVID-19. The sequenced material came from peripheral blood. V is TRBV25-1 and J is TRBJ2-3, with 12 bases matching TRBD1. In nucleotides, the CDR3 is TGTGCCAGCAGTGGGGGACAGGGGGCCGGAGATACGCAGTATTTT. Protein sequence: CASSGGQGAGDTQYF.